What follows describes a single T cell receptor beta chain. Measured with immunoSEQ multiplex PCR; TCRdb has only the in-frame clones, and not every one. This sample has around 150,000 clones, with roughly 86% found just once. The data derive from a study of blood T cell repertoires in COVID-19. Overall study context: Sample material is recorded as cDNA or gDNA derived from T cells, B-cell-depleted T cells, or PBMCs.

CDR3 length: 14 amino acids. From germline, CDR1 is SGDLS and CDR2 YYNGEE. The junction had 3 bases not matched to a gene; V was cut back by 1 base and J by 4 bases. Specimen: peripheral blood. The clonotype comes from a man aged 50 to 60 with active or convalescent COVID-19. The V and J genes are TRBV9 and TRBJ1-1; TRBD1 aligns across 8 bases. This CDR3 reads CASSVSGGATEAFF. CDR3 nucleotide sequence: TGTGCCAGCAGCGTATCAGGGGGCGCCACTGAAGCTTTCTTT.